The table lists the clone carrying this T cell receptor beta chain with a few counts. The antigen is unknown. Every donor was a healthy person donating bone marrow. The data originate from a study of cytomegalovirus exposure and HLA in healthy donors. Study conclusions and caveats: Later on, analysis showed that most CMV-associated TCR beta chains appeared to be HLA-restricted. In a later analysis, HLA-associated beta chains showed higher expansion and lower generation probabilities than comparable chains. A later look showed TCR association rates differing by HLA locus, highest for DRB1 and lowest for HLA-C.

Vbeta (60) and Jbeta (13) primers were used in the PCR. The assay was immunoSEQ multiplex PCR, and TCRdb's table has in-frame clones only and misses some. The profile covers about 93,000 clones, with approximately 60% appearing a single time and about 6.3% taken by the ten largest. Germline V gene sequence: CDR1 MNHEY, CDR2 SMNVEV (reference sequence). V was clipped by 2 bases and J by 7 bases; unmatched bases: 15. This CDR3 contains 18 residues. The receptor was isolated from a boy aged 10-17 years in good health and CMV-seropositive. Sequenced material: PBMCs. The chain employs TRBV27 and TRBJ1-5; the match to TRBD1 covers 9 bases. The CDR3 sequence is CASSLSMRDRVHGQPQHF. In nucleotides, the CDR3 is TGTGCCAGCAGTTTAAGCATGAGGGACAGGGTGCATGGGCAGCCCCAGCATTTT.